This T cell receptor (beta chain) was profiled in a study of CD8 T cells in ankylosing spondylitis. Study-level points and caveats: The study identified a TCR beta motif of 7 or 8 highly homologous variants that appeared characteristic of ankylosing spondylitis blood. Reportedly, disease-linked clones are significantly enriched in ankylosing spondylitis patients' matched synovial fluid.

Using quantitative 5'-RACE with molecular barcodes, the authors made TCR beta libraries. TCRdb redid the calling of the 5' RACE reads with MiXCR, one entry per CDR3 protein. The profile shows around 340,000 distinct CDR3 sequences, more than 20% of them singletons. This clonotype was seen a handful of times. Its antigen is unidentified. The CDR3 totals 16 residues. CDR1 SNHLY and CDR2 FYNNEI come from the germline V gene. J lost 7 bases, V lost 7 bases, and 13 bases had no gene match. This TCR came from a male donor with ankylosing spondylitis or in good health (not recorded which). The rearrangement joins TRBV2 to TRBJ2-1; TRBD1 matches at 10 bases. Sequenced material: blood, either unsorted or a sorted T cell fraction (not recorded which). The CDR3 protein is CASKGAGTGAGNEQFF. The CDR3 bases are TGTGCCAGCAAAGGGGCCGGGACAGGGGCAGGTAATGAGCAGTTCTTC.